Following are 27 T cell receptor beta chains from one sample sequenced in a study of immune evolution from preneoplasia to lung adenocarcinoma. Using immunoSEQ multiplex PCR, the repertoire was profiled, and TCRdb retains in-frame clones only, with some absent. The table lists about 4,600 clones, approximately 85% of them singletons, with 2.8% in the top ten. Input material: FFPE invasive lung adenocarcinoma tissue. These receptors all come from a person aged 45 to 59 with lung adenocarcinoma.

Here the CDR3 reads CASQRAPFAADTQYF. The CDR3 nucleotides read TGTGCCAGCCAGAGGGCCCCATTTGCGGCAGATACGCAGTATTTT. The chain is built from TRBV11-2 and TRBJ2-3; possibly TRBD2 for D (5 bases). The CDR3 runs 15 residues. Trimming left V 8 bases short and J 4 bases short, with 19 bases between. Germline CDR1 SGHAT, CDR2 FQNNGV. The complete variable domain, with remaining parts taken from reference TRBV11-2 and TRBJ2-3, reads EAGVAQSPRYKIIEKRQSVAFWCNPISGHATLYWYQQILGQGPKLLIQFQNNGVVDDSQLPKDRFSAERLKGVDSTLKIQPAKLEDSAVYLCASQRAPFAADTQYFGPGTRLTVL.

Note on this clone: The same CDR3 can be traced to other DNA sequences in this sample. V gene TRBV28 combines with J gene TRBJ2-7; 10 bases map to TRBD1. There are 13 residues in the CDR3. CDR1 MDHEN and CDR2 SYDVKM come from the germline V gene. Trimming removed 6 bases from V and 3 bases from J; junction bases left unmatched: 2. This chain's CDR3 is CASRTGGRYEQYF. DNA for the CDR3: TGTGCCAGCAGGACAGGGGGCCGCTACGAGCAGTACTTC.

The V gene is TRBV28, the J gene TRBJ2-5; D not resolved. Germline V CDR1 and CDR2: MDHEN, SYDVKM. The CDR3 contains 17 residues. Deletions cut 6 bases from V and 4 bases from J, with 24 bases between. In DNA form, the CDR3 reads TGTGCCAGCAGCTCCCCCACTACATTTGGGGTTCGAGAGACCCAGTACTTC. Protein: CASSSPTTFGVRETQYF.

The chain couples TRBV15 to TRBJ1-1; the D gene is possibly TRBD1 (6 bases). The V gene's germline CDR1 is LNHNV and CDR2 YYDKDF (reference sequence). CDR3 length equals 14 residues. Trimming removed 4 bases from V and 1 base from J, with 10 bases in between. This CDR3 reads CATSKGDSNTEAFF. The CDR3 bases are TGTGCCACCAGCAAGGGGGATTCGAACACTGAAGCTTTCTTT.

The chain has TRBV11-1 and TRBJ2-2, with 7 bases that match TRBD1. CDR1 and CDR2 from the germline V gene are SGHAT and FQDESV (reference sequence). The junction had 12 bases not matched to a gene; V was cut back by 4 bases and J by 4 bases. The CDR3 contains 17 residues. The CDR3 region is CASSSKKGALLTGELFF. The CDR3 bases are TGTGCCAGCAGCTCCAAAAAGGGGGCGCTTCTCACCGGGGAGCTGTTTTTT.

This clone was seen once. The rearrangement uses TRBV15 and TRBJ2-7, with D uncertain. Germline values: CDR1 LNHNV, CDR2 YYDKDF (reference sequence). This CDR3 spans 11 amino acids. Deletions cut 4 bases from V and 4 bases from J, with 5 bases between. CDR3 bases: TGTGCCACCAGCAAAGGATACGAGCAGTACTTC. It codes for CATSKGYEQYF.

The chain links TRBV10-1 to TRBJ1-1; D possibly corresponds to TRBD1 (5 bases). CDR1 WNHNN and CDR2 SYGVQD come from the germline V gene (reference sequence). With 8 bases removed from V and 1 base from J, the gap between germline ends came to 23 bases. CDR3 length: 17 residues. The CDR3 here is CASAQRGPGPENTEAFF. CDR3 bases: TGCGCCAGCGCACAAAGGGGCCCAGGGCCTGAGAACACTGAAGCTTTCTTT.

J is TRBJ2-6 and V is TRBV9; either TRBD1 or TRBD2 may fit D (5 bases each). With 0 bases removed from V and 0 bases from J, the gap between germline ends came to 7 bases. From germline, CDR1 is SGDLS and CDR2 YYNGEE. The CDR3 consists of 16 residues. The CDR3 DNA is TGTGCCAGCAGCGTAGCGGGGACCTCTGGGGCCAACGTCCTGACTTTC. This codes for CASSVAGTSGANVLTF.

V usage is TRBV27 and J usage is TRBJ1-3; D remains ambiguous. Per the germline V gene, CDR1 is MNHEY and CDR2 is SMNVEV (reference sequence). The CDR3 totals 14 residues. Trimming pared 2 bases from V and 2 bases from J, leaving 7 bases between. The CDR3 DNA reads as TGTGCCAGCAGTTTAAAAGGTCCTGGAAACACCATATATTTT. This gives the protein CASSLKGPGNTIYF.

The gene calls are TRBV10-1 and TRBJ2-7, with TRBD2 matching over 8 bases. This CDR3 comprises 13 residues. CDR1 WNHNN and CDR2 SYGVQD come from the germline V gene (reference sequence). Losses at the gene ends were 4 bases for V and 4 bases for J; bases not matched to a gene: 3. In DNA, the CDR3 is TGCGCCAGCAGTGTACTAGCGGTATACGAGCAGTACTTC. Translation: CASSVLAVYEQYF.

This sequence joins TRBV4-1 and TRBJ1-1; no reliable D call. Trimming pared 2 bases from V and 0 bases from J, leaving 4 bases between. The V gene's germline CDR1 is MGHRA and CDR2 YSYEKL. The CDR3 covers 13 residues. Here the CDR3 reads CASSQHMNTEAFF. CDR3 coding DNA: TGCGCCAGCAGCCAACACATGAACACTGAAGCTTTCTTT.

The chain couples TRBV5-1 to TRBJ1-1; 8 nucleotides line up with TRBD1. CDR1 and CDR2 (germline): SGHRS, YFSETQ. Trimming at V came to 5 bases and at J to 4 bases, leaving 4 bases not matched to a gene. There are 13 residues in the CDR3. This CDR3 is CASRYTGGTEAFF. In DNA, the CDR3 is TGCGCCAGCAGATATACAGGGGGCACTGAAGCTTTCTTT.

DNA of the CDR3: TGTGCCAGCCTCATGGCTAGCGGTCCCTACGAGCAGTACTTC. Residues: CASLMASGPYEQYF. V and J are TRBV28 and TRBJ2-7; 7 bases are a match to TRBD2. J gave up 2 bases and V 8 bases, and 9 bases lay outside the gene matches. This CDR3 is 14 amino acids long. In germline, CDR1 is MDHEN, CDR2 SYDVKM.

The chain recombines TRBV7-9 with TRBJ2-7; D not resolved. Germline V gene lookup returns CDR1 SEHNR and CDR2 FQNEAQ (reference sequence). CDR3 length: 16 residues. V lost 8 bases and J 0 bases, leaving 20 bases between the germline ends. For the CDR3, the DNA is TGTGCCAGCTCTTCCACGGACGGGTTCAGCTCCTACGAGCAGTACTTC. Protein product: CASSSTDGFSSYEQYF. The whole variable domain, remainder taken from reference TRBV7-9 and TRBJ2-7, is DTGVSQNPRHKITKRGQNVTFRCDPISEHNRLYWYRQTLGQGPEFLTYFQNEAQLEKSRLLSDRFSAERPKGSFSTLEIQRTEQGDSAMYLCASSSTDGFSSYEQYFGPGTRLTVT.

This chain links TRBV28 with TRBJ1-5; D ambiguous. The germline V gene has CDR1 MDHEN and CDR2 SYDVKM. The CDR3 extends over 13 amino acids. Between the trimmed V and J ends, which lost 7 bases and 2 bases, there was a span of 9 bases. The DNA of the CDR3 is TGTGCCAGCATCTCGGCGGGCAATCAGCCCCAGCATTTT. Translation gives CASISAGNQPQHF.

This clone appeared a few times. This sequence joins TRBV28 and TRBJ2-4; D is ambiguous. V was clipped by 6 bases and J by 5 bases, with 5 bases between them. The CDR3 spans 11 residues. Germline loops: CDR1 MDHEN, CDR2 SYDVKM. The chain's CDR3 is CASRTENIQYF. DNA for the CDR3: TGTGCCAGCAGGACGGAAAACATTCAGTACTTC. Full variable domain (remainder filled in from reference TRBV28 and TRBJ2-4): DVKVTQSSRYLVKRTGEKVFLECVQDMDHENMFWYRQDPGLGLRLIYFSYDVKMKEKGDIPEGYSVSREKKERFSLILESASTNQTSMYLCASRTENIQYFGAGTRLSVL.

This rearrangement joins TRBV29-1 to TRBJ1-5, with D possibly matching TRBD1 (5 bases). CDR3 length equals 12 residues. The V end lost 6 bases, the J end lost 0 bases, and 6 bases lay between the germline ends. Per germline, CDR1 SQVTM and CDR2 ANQGSEA. The CDR3 sequence is CSVGDSNQPQHF. Written as DNA, the CDR3 is TGCAGCGTGGGGGATAGCAATCAGCCCCAGCATTTT.

The chain carries TRBV6-5 and TRBJ1-5; unclear D gene. Between the trimmed V and J ends, which lost 5 bases and 7 bases, there was a span of 9 bases. The germline V gene encodes CDR1 MNHEY and CDR2 SVGAGI. This CDR3 spans 12 amino acids. The CDR3 DNA reads TGTGCCAGCAGTGCCTCAGGCCAGCCCCAGCATTTT. Protein sequence: CASSASGQPQHF.

V usage is TRBV13 and J usage is TRBJ2-7; 14 bases are shared with TRBD2. Germline V gene data show CDR1 as PRHDT and CDR2 as FYEKMQ (reference sequence). The V gene end was trimmed by 6 bases and the J gene end by 4 bases; junction bases not matched to a gene: 20. The CDR3 spans 20 residues. CDR3 residues: CASSLTSTSGRAQGWYEQYF. The CDR3 DNA reads as TGTGCCAGCAGTCTTACCTCGACTAGCGGGAGGGCCCAGGGTTGGTACGAGCAGTACTTC.

DNA of the CDR3: TGTGCCAGCAGTGACTTGGGTACCACCGATGAGCAGTTCTTC. Amino acid sequence: CASSDLGTTDEQFF. The chain has TRBV6-4 and TRBJ2-1; D unresolved. Germline V gene sequence: CDR1 MRHNA, CDR2 SNTAGT. This CDR3 comprises 14 residues. Trimming cost V 1 base and J 8 bases, with 12 bases left between them.

This clone has only a few counts. The genes are TRBV11-1 and TRBJ1-1; D is unresolved. Looked up from germline, CDR1 is SGHAT and CDR2 is FQDESV (reference sequence). Trimming shortened V by 5 bases and J by 0 bases, and 7 bases separated the two germline ends. This CDR3 is built from 13 residues. CDR3 coding DNA: TGTGCCAGCAGCCCCGGGATGAACACTGAAGCTTTCTTT. Translation: CASSPGMNTEAFF.

The chain is built from TRBV10-3 and TRBJ2-1; TRBD2 aligns across 14 bases. Germline trimming cut 5 bases from V and 6 bases from J; bases unmatched to any gene: 6. The CDR3 spans 16 residues. Germline V gene sequence: CDR1 ENHRY, CDR2 SYGVKD. This chain's CDR3 is CAISPGTSGSGNEQFF. The CDR3 region has the DNA TGTGCCATCAGTCCCGGGACTAGCGGGAGCGGCAATGAGCAGTTCTTC.

J is TRBJ2-4 and V is TRBV30, with TRBD1 as a possible D gene (7 bases). Trimming shortened V by 3 bases and J by 4 bases, and 10 bases separated the two germline ends. Germline V gives CDR1 GTSNPN, CDR2 SVGIG (reference sequence). The CDR3 is 13 residues long. CDR3 region: CAWSGGQKNIQYF. CDR3 DNA: TGTGCCTGGAGCGGGGGACAGAAAAACATTCAGTACTTC.

In this sample, this clone turned up once. The rearrangement uses TRBV19 and TRBJ2-2; no clear D gene. This CDR3 spans 13 amino acids. Germline V gene sequence: CDR1 LNHDA, CDR2 SQIVND (reference sequence). Trimming cost V 3 bases and J 6 bases, with 8 bases left between them. DNA of the CDR3: TGTGCCAGTAGTATTTGGGGTTCCGGGGAGCTGTTTTTT. It yields the protein CASSIWGSGELFF.

In its sample, this clone was seen a few times. The CDR3 nucleotides read TGTGCCAGTAGTTGGACGCCAGACACTGAAGCTTTCTTT. It is translated as CASSWTPDTEAFF. The chain links TRBV19 to TRBJ1-1; D ambiguous. Germline CDR1 LNHDA, CDR2 SQIVND (reference sequence). V lost 5 bases and J 3 bases, leaving 10 bases between the germline ends. This CDR3 is 13 amino acids long.

This clone has only one observation. The chain employs TRBV10-3 and TRBJ1-2; 11 bases agree with TRBD1. Looked up from germline, CDR1 is ENHRY and CDR2 is SYGVKD. Trimming at V came to 5 bases and at J to 11 bases, leaving 7 bases not matched to a gene. The CDR3 contains 13 residues. The CDR3 spells CAISSGTGGGYTF. For the CDR3, the DNA is TGTGCCATCAGTTCCGGGACAGGGGGTGGGTACACCTTC.

V gene TRBV9 combines with J gene TRBJ1-1, with 7 bases identical to TRBD1. Germline V gene lookup returns CDR1 SGDLS and CDR2 YYNGEE. After removal of 4 bases from V and 4 bases from J, the junction contained 10 bases not matched to a gene. The CDR3 length is 15 residues. CDR3 sequence reads: CASSLDLTGFTEAFF. CDR3 nucleotides: TGTGCCAGCAGCCTCGACCTGACAGGGTTCACTGAAGCTTTCTTT.